These T cell receptor beta chains were read from a single sample in a study of control samples from healthy donors and cancer patients. Some clones are missing from TCRdb's copy, which holds only in-frame ones; the method was immunoSEQ multiplex PCR. The profile shows some 94,000 clones, roughly 86% of them singletons. The sample was blood. The source of these receptors is a woman aged 45-65 years in good health. Each CDR3 is given without its conserved first and last residue. Clone sizes are given selectively: once, few, many, or a class where the clone is expanded.

j_gene: TRBJ2-3
abundance: NA
v_gene: TRBV28
CDR3aa: ASSHQRLDTQY

j_gene: TRBJ1-4
abundance: NA
v_gene: TRBV7-9
CDR3aa: ASSLGDRDNEKLF

j_gene: TRBJ2-1
abundance: NA
v_gene: TRBV6-5
CDR3aa: ASSYDRDTYNEQF

j_gene: TRBJ1-6
abundance: NA
v_gene: TRBV18
CDR3aa: ASSPAGENSPLH

j_gene: TRBJ1-5
abundance: NA
v_gene: TRBV18
CDR3aa: ASSPRTGNQPQH

j_gene: TRBJ1-5
abundance: once
v_gene: TRBV5-6
CDR3aa: ASSLVGAGGNQPQH

j_gene: TRBJ2-1
abundance: NA
v_gene: TRBV6-5
CDR3aa: ASGRGPAEQF

j_gene: TRBJ2-5
abundance: NA
v_gene: TRBV28
CDR3aa: ASSPRRRRDQETQY

j_gene: TRBJ2-1
abundance: NA
v_gene: TRBV11-2
CDR3aa: ASSLNGGRTYNEQF

j_gene: TRBJ1-6
abundance: NA
v_gene: TRBV7-9
CDR3aa: ASSSDRDLSPLH

j_gene: TRBJ2-1
abundance: NA
v_gene: TRBV11-3
CDR3aa: ASRSSSSGRRDEQF

j_gene: TRBJ1-6
abundance: NA
v_gene: TRBV18
CDR3aa: ASSPIPDRYSPLH

j_gene: TRBJ1-1
abundance: NA
v_gene: TRBV5-1
CDR3aa: ASSLDSPTGTAF

j_gene: TRBJ1-2
abundance: NA
v_gene: TRBV21-1
CDR3aa: ASSKFLREGGGRKVYGYT

j_gene: TRBJ1-2
abundance: NA
v_gene: TRBV12-3/TRBV12-4
CDR3aa: ASSSQTAYGYT

j_gene: TRBJ2-1
abundance: NA
v_gene: TRBV5-1
CDR3aa: ASSYWDKPSYNEQF

j_gene: TRBJ2-4
abundance: NA
v_gene: TRBV18
CDR3aa: ASSPPGLAGIQY

j_gene: TRBJ2-1
abundance: NA
v_gene: TRBV7-3
CDR3aa: TSSLMRGIEQF

j_gene: TRBJ1-2
abundance: NA
v_gene: TRBV28
CDR3aa: ASSSIIYGYT

j_gene: TRBJ1-2
abundance: NA
v_gene: TRBV29-1
CDR3aa: SVLGEGSYGYT

j_gene: TRBJ2-4
abundance: NA
v_gene: TRBV2
CDR3aa: ASSGPIEGGNIQY

j_gene: TRBJ1-5
abundance: NA
v_gene: TRBV5-1
CDR3aa: ASSLGGAGQPQH

j_gene: TRBJ1-1
abundance: NA
v_gene: TRBV25-1
CDR3aa: ASSEYWAEAF

j_gene: TRBJ1-2
abundance: once
v_gene: TRBV4-2
CDR3aa: ASSQAGQAYGYT

j_gene: TRBJ1-1
abundance: NA
v_gene: TRBV6-2/TRBV6-3
CDR3aa: ASSSNDRHTEAF

j_gene: TRBJ2-4
abundance: once
v_gene: TRBV3-1/TRBV3-2
CDR3aa: ASHAGGIQY

j_gene: TRBJ2-2
abundance: NA
v_gene: TRBV5-1
CDR3aa: ASSLDIAGGRNTGELF

j_gene: TRBJ2-5
abundance: NA
v_gene: TRBV12-5
CDR3aa: ASGSGVGQETQY

j_gene: TRBJ2-7
abundance: NA
v_gene: TRBV6-5
CDR3aa: ASSWDRGSEQY

j_gene: TRBJ2-7
abundance: NA
v_gene: TRBV6-2/TRBV6-3
CDR3aa: ASSYPHREWNEQY

j_gene: TRBJ1-6
abundance: NA
v_gene: TRBV14
CDR3aa: ASSKGSLRTNSPLH

j_gene: TRBJ1-1
abundance: NA
v_gene: TRBV28
CDR3aa: ASTLGVSTEAF

j_gene: TRBJ1-6
abundance: NA
v_gene: TRBV4-3
CDR3aa: ASSIRTPNYSPLH

j_gene: TRBJ2-3
abundance: few
v_gene: TRBV19
CDR3aa: ASSLLSDTQY

j_gene: TRBJ2-5
abundance: once
v_gene: TRBV15
CDR3aa: ATSRGGRGVETQY

j_gene: TRBJ2-7
abundance: once
v_gene: TRBV7-2
CDR3aa: ASSLEPGPYEQY

j_gene: TRBJ2-5
abundance: NA
v_gene: TRBV27
CDR3aa: ASSLSGGQGSSQETQY

j_gene: TRBJ1-2
abundance: NA
v_gene: TRBV19
CDR3aa: ASSRGQGRDGYT

j_gene: TRBJ2-3
abundance: NA
v_gene: TRBV20-1
CDR3aa: SASSRDTQY

j_gene: TRBJ1-3
abundance: NA
v_gene: TRBV27
CDR3aa: ASSPNSGNTIY

j_gene: TRBJ2-2
abundance: NA
v_gene: TRBV7-2
CDR3aa: ASSPRTSPPGELF

j_gene: TRBJ2-6
abundance: NA
v_gene: TRBV7-2
CDR3aa: ASSAPGQHYFSGANVLT

j_gene: TRBJ1-5
abundance: NA
v_gene: TRBV19
CDR3aa: ASGQFNQPQH

j_gene: TRBJ1-6
abundance: few
v_gene: TRBV11-2
CDR3aa: ASSFVPTGGQSPLH